One and the same sample provided the 27 T cell receptor beta chains below, sequenced in a study of blood T cell repertoires in COVID-19. Clones were read by immunoSEQ multiplex PCR, and TCRdb kept only the in-frame ones, dropping some. This table has about 200,000 clones, 84% appearing once. The sample taken for sequencing was peripheral blood. The receptors originated from a woman aged 70-85 years with active or convalescent COVID-19.

This clone was found once. The chain recombines TRBV2 with TRBJ2-1; TRBD2 matches 12 bases. Trimming at V came to 7 bases and at J to 7 bases, leaving 11 bases not matched to a gene. This CDR3 spans 16 amino acids. Germline CDR1 and CDR2: SNHLY and FYNNEI. Written as DNA, the CDR3 is TGTGCCAGCACAAAAAGGACTAGCGGGGTTGGGAATGAGCAGTTCTTC. Its translation: CASTKRTSGVGNEQFF.

The sample holds a few counts of this clone. The chain is built from TRBV21-1 and TRBJ2-4; the tabulated D call, TRBD2, remains unverified against the DNA. TRBV21-1 is shown as a pseudogene. The CDR3 loop spans 14 amino acids. The CDR3 DNA reads TGTGCCAGCAGTCCGGAACGGGAGATAGACATTCAGTACTTC. This codes for CASSPEREIDIQYF.

V and J are TRBV7-2 and TRBJ1-6; maybe TRBD1 (5 bases). CDR3 length: 19 amino acids. Germline loops: CDR1 SGHTA, CDR2 FQGNSA. V was shortened by 1 base and J by 6 bases, with 22 bases between the two germline ends. CDR3 region: CASSLVPPGPGGVNSPLHF. CDR3 sequence (DNA): TGTGCCAGCAGCTTAGTGCCCCCGGGTCCCGGGGGGGTTAATTCACCCCTCCACTTT.

This chain joins TRBV5-1 and TRBJ2-3; 16 bases line up with TRBD2. The trim removed 4 bases at V and 2 bases at J, leaving 7 bases unmatched. Germline lookup yields CDR1 SGHRS and CDR2 YFSETQ. The CDR3 covers 18 residues. The CDR3 nucleotides are TGCGCCAGCAGCCCGGGACTAGCGGGAGGGCGATACACAGATACGCAGTATTTT. Translating it yields CASSPGLAGGRYTDTQYF.

This chain uses TRBV19 with TRBJ2-1; TRBD2 aligns across 8 bases. V gave up 4 bases and J gave up 6 bases; unmatched junction bases: 2. This CDR3 is built from 13 residues. Per germline, CDR1 LNHDA and CDR2 SQIVND (reference sequence). The CDR3 region has the DNA TGTGCCAGTAGTACCGGACTAGCCAATGAGCAGTTCTTC. Amino acid sequence: CASSTGLANEQFF.

This chain connects TRBV2 to TRBJ1-1, with D possibly being TRBD1 (5 bases). Germline-derived CDR1 and CDR2 are SNHLY and FYNNEI. CDR3 length: 16 residues. V was pared by 6 bases and J by 0 bases, with 17 bases between. CDR3 sequence (DNA): TGTGCCAGCAGCGGAGGGTTTGGCAGGGTGAACACTGAAGCTTTCTTT. Its translation: CASSGGFGRVNTEAFF.

The chain couples TRBV5-5 to TRBJ2-7; the D gene is possibly TRBD1 (6 bases). This CDR3 is 16 amino acids long. From germline, CDR1 is SGHKS and CDR2 YYEKEE (reference sequence). Trimming took 0 bases from V and 0 from J, leaving 13 bases between them. The CDR3 region is CASSLEWGRLSYEQYF. CDR3 DNA: TGTGCCAGCAGCTTGGAATGGGGGCGACTCTCCTACGAGCAGTACTTC.

This chain connects TRBV28 to TRBJ2-1, with TRBD2 matching 11 bases. V lost 8 bases to trimming and J lost 5 bases; unmatched junction nucleotides: 17. Per the germline V gene, CDR1 is MDHEN and CDR2 is SYDVKM. There are 18 residues in the CDR3. The CDR3 region has the DNA TGTGCCAGCGATTGGAGGCAACTGCGACTAGCGGGAAACAATGAGCAGTTCTTC. It translates to CASDWRQLRLAGNNEQFF. The variable domain in full, completed from reference TRBV28 and TRBJ2-1, reads DVKVTQSSRYLVKRTGEKVFLECVQDMDHENMFWYRQDPGLGLRLIYFSYDVKMKEKGDIPEGYSVSREKKERFSLILESASTNQTSMYLCASDWRQLRLAGNNEQFFGPGTRLTVL.

The J gene is TRBJ2-1, the V gene TRBV3-1 (or the pseudogene TRBV3-2); D is ambiguous. Germline CDR1 LGHDT, CDR2 YNNKEL (reference sequence). V was clipped by 4 bases and J by 8 bases, with 18 bases between them. The CDR3 loop spans 15 amino acids. CDR3 amino acids: CASSPDLVRSDEQFF. Written as DNA, the CDR3 is TGTGCCAGCAGCCCCGATCTCGTTCGGTCGGATGAGCAGTTCTTC.

The J gene is TRBJ1-2, the V gene TRBV7-9; TRBD1 matches at 8 bases. V lost 0 bases, J lost 7 bases, and 4 bases stayed unmatched. The CDR3 is 14 residues long. Germline V gene data show CDR1 as SEHNR and CDR2 as FQNEAQ (reference sequence). CDR3 residues: CASSLAGQGSGYTF. The CDR3 DNA sequence: TGTGCCAGCAGCTTAGCTGGACAGGGCTCTGGCTACACCTTC.

The chain carries TRBV18 and TRBJ2-1; D might be TRBD1 (5 bases). Per the germline V gene, CDR1 is KGHSH and CDR2 is LQKENI. This CDR3 is 15 amino acids long. V dropped 2 bases and J dropped 6 bases, with 14 bases sitting between them. The CDR3 region is CASSPGAGSLNEQFF. The CDR3 DNA reads as TGTGCCAGCTCACCAGGAGCAGGGTCTCTCAATGAGCAGTTCTTC.

The chain joins TRBV4-2 to TRBJ2-2; D may be TRBD2 (5 bases). Trimming cost V 1 base and J 4 bases, with 13 bases left between them. The CDR3 is 16 amino acids. Looked up from germline, CDR1 is LGHNA and CDR2 is YNFKEQ. The CDR3 nucleotides are TGTGCCAGCAGCCAAGTTAGGGCAGGAGGCACCGGGGAGCTGTTTTTT. Its protein product is CASSQVRAGGTGELFF.

This chain joins TRBV10-3 and TRBJ1-4; D gene unclear. The CDR3 sequence is 12 residues long. Germline assignment: CDR1 ENHRY and CDR2 SYGVKD. The V end lost 3 bases, the J end lost 8 bases, and 7 bases lay between the germline ends. The CDR3: CAISDFGEKLFF. The CDR3 coding sequence is TGTGCCATCAGTGATTTCGGGGAAAAACTGTTTTTT.

A few counts support this clone. The CDR3 sequence is CASSLREGGTYGYTF. CDR3 bases: TGTGCCAGCAGCTTAAGGGAGGGGGGTACCTATGGCTACACCTTC. The chain carries TRBV7-2 and TRBJ1-2; D is possibly TRBD1 (6 bases). CDR1 and CDR2 from the germline V gene are SGHTA and FQGNSA. This CDR3 spans 15 amino acids. The ends were cut back, 2 bases at V and 4 bases at J, with 14 bases in the middle.

The rearrangement links TRBV27 to TRBJ2-3; TRBD2 matches at 7 bases. This CDR3 has 16 amino acids. Germline V gives CDR1 MNHEY, CDR2 SMNVEV (reference sequence). With V trimmed by 3 bases and J by 4 bases, 10 bases remained unmatched. The CDR3 is CASSFREGWAADTQYF. The DNA of the CDR3 is TGTGCCAGCAGTTTCAGGGAGGGGTGGGCGGCAGATACGCAGTATTTT.

The chain recombines TRBV19 with TRBJ2-2; D is perhaps TRBD2 (6 bases). V gave up 7 bases and J gave up 5 bases, with 17 bases separating them. Germline values: CDR1 LNHDA, CDR2 SQIVND (reference sequence). The CDR3 consists of 15 residues. The DNA for the CDR3 is TGTGCCAGTACCCTCCGGAGGGGCAGGACCGGGGAGCTGTTTTTT. This codes for CASTLRRGRTGELFF.

This sequence joins TRBV4-2 and TRBJ2-3; 10 bases are shared with TRBD2. CDR1 LGHNA and CDR2 YNFKEQ come from the germline V gene. This CDR3 region has 14 residues. V was pared by 4 bases and J by 5 bases, with 3 bases of the junction left unmatched. As DNA, the CDR3 is TGTGCCAGCAGCCCGGGGACTAGCGTAGATACGCAGTATTTT. Amino acid sequence: CASSPGTSVDTQYF.

This rearrangement joins TRBV4-1 to TRBJ2-7; possible D gene TRBD1, 6 bases. V lost 1 base to trimming and J lost 0 bases, with 10 bases between them. CDR3 length: 15 residues. Germline CDR1 and CDR2: MGHRA and YSYEKL. CDR3 sequence (DNA): TGCGCCAGCAGCCAAGGCAGGGGTTCCTCCTACGAGCAGTACTTC. It yields the protein CASSQGRGSSYEQYF.

The J gene is TRBJ2-7, the V gene TRBV10-2; 7 bases are shared with TRBD2. Trimming took 0 bases from V and 4 from J; bases not matched to a gene: 3. The CDR3 has 14 amino acids. Germline assignment: CDR1 WSHSY and CDR2 SAAADI. CDR3 in DNA: TGCGCCAGCAGTGAGTCGCGGGGGAGATACGAGCAGTACTTC. This codes for CASSESRGRYEQYF.

J is TRBJ2-1 and V is TRBV5-1; 7 nucleotides align to TRBD1. Germline V gene sequence: CDR1 SGHRS, CDR2 YFSETQ. CDR3 length: 15 residues. V gave up 3 bases and J gave up 5 bases; unmatched junction bases: 8. The CDR3 DNA sequence: TGCGCCAGCAGCTCGACCGGGACAGCTAACAATGAGCAGTTCTTC. Amino acid sequence: CASSSTGTANNEQFF. The full variable domain, rest sourced from reference TRBV5-1 and TRBJ2-1, is KAGVTQTPRYLIKTRGQQVTLSCSPISGHRSVSWYQQTPGQGLQFLFEYFSETQRNKGNFPGRFSGRQFSNSRSEMNVSTLELGDSALYLCASSSTGTANNEQFFGPGTRLTVL.

CDR3 amino acids: CASSQTVFSTDTQYF. The CDR3 DNA sequence: TGTGCCAGCAGCCAAACAGTATTTAGCACAGATACGCAGTATTTT. This chain joins TRBV14 and TRBJ2-3, with no clear D. The V end lost 2 bases, the J end lost 0 bases, and 9 bases lay between the germline ends. The CDR3 totals 15 residues. CDR1 is SGHDN and CDR2 is FVKESK in the germline V gene.

This clone was counted a single time. This rearrangement joins TRBV9 to TRBJ2-2, with TRBD2 matching over 9 bases. This CDR3 region has 16 residues. The V and J ends lost 2 bases and 1 base, in that order; junction bases with no gene match: 3. CDR1 and CDR2 from the germline V gene are SGDLS and YYNGEE. The CDR3 coding sequence is TGTGCCAGCAGCGTTGGACTAGCGAGGAACACCGGGGAGCTGTTTTTT. This sequence encodes CASSVGLARNTGELFF.

This chain joins TRBV2 and TRBJ1-1; D is unclear. With 6 bases removed from V and 3 bases from J, the gap between germline ends came to 5 bases. CDR3 size: 11 residues. The germline V gene encodes CDR1 SNHLY and CDR2 FYNNEI. CDR3 residues: CASRTDTEAFF. Written as DNA, the CDR3 is TGTGCCAGCAGAACAGACACTGAAGCTTTCTTT.

This chain joins TRBV16 and TRBJ1-5, with 9 bases matching TRBD1. The CDR3 sequence is 16 residues long. The V gene's germline CDR1 is KGHSY and CDR2 FQNENV. The V gene end was trimmed by 5 bases and the J gene end by 7 bases; junction bases not matched to a gene: 12. The CDR3 sequence: CASSTVGTGTQQPQHF. Here the CDR3 DNA reads TGTGCCAGCAGCACAGTTGGGACAGGGACGCAGCAGCCCCAGCATTTT. The full variable domain, rest sourced from reference TRBV16 and TRBJ1-5, is GEEVAQTPKHLVRGEGQKAKLYCAPIKGHSYVFWYQQVLKNEFKFLISFQNENVFDETGMPKERFSAKCLPNSPCSLEIQATKLEDSAVYFCASSTVGTGTQQPQHFGDGTRLSIL.

The chain carries TRBV27 and TRBJ1-1; TRBD1 agrees at 8 bases. V trimming: 5 bases; J trimming: 7 bases; junction bases outside the gene matches: 6. CDR1 is MNHEY, CDR2 SMNVEV, per germline (reference sequence). The CDR3 consists of 13 residues. The DNA of the CDR3 is TGTGCCAGCAGTAAGGCACAGGGGGGTGAAGCTTTCTTT. It is translated as CASSKAQGGEAFF.

The chain is built from TRBV6-5 and TRBJ1-1; 7 positions match TRBD1. V lost 6 bases to trimming and J lost 0 bases; unmatched junction nucleotides: 4. The length of the CDR3 is 14 residues. Germline-derived CDR1 and CDR2 are MNHEY and SVGAGI. For the CDR3, the DNA is TGTGCCAGCAGACTGACAGGGATGAACACTGAAGCTTTCTTT. Translation: CASRLTGMNTEAFF.

A single count supports this clone. The chain combines TRBV3-1 (or the pseudogene TRBV3-2) with TRBJ1-6; 8 bases map to TRBD1. CDR3 length equals 18 residues. Unmatched junction bases numbered 10, after V lost 1 base and J lost 5 bases. The germline gives CDR1 LGHDT, CDR2 YNNKEL (reference sequence). CDR3 coding DNA: TGTGCCAGCAGCCAAGGGAGGCAGGGGGCTACAAATAATTCACCCCTCCACTTT. It translates to CASSQGRQGATNNSPLHF.